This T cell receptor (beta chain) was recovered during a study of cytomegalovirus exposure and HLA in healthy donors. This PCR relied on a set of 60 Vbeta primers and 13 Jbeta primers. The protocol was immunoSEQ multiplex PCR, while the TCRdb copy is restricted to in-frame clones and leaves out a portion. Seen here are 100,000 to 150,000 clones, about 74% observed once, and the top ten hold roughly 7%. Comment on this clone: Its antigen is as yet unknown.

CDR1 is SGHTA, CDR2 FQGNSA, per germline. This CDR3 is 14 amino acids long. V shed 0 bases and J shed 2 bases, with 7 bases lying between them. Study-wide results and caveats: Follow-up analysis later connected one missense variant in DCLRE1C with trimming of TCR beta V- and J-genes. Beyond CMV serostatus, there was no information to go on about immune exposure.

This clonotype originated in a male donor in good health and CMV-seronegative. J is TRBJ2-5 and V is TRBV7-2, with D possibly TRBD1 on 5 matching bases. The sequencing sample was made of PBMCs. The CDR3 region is CASSLAREQETQYF. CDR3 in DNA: TGTGCCAGCAGCTTAGCCAGGGAACAAGAGACCCAGTACTTC.